Included here is one T cell receptor (beta chain) sequence, with context. Primers included in the PCR were 60 Vbeta and 13 Jbeta primers. Sequenced by immunoSEQ multiplex PCR; TCRdb stores in-frame clones only, minus some. The table records 110,000 to 150,000 clones, 55% to 80% of them present only once. From germline, CDR1 is SNHLY and CDR2 FYNNEI. The ends were cut back, 8 bases at V and 0 bases at J, with 11 bases in the middle. CDR3 length: 13 residues. This sample is drawn from a study of cytomegalovirus exposure and HLA in healthy donors. The chain couples TRBV2 to TRBJ2-7; no firm D call. This sequence was found in a human donor in good health. Sequencing input: PBMCs. In DNA, the CDR3 is TGTGCCAGCGGGCTCACAATCTCCTACGAGCAGTACTTC. Protein product: CASGLTISYEQYF.